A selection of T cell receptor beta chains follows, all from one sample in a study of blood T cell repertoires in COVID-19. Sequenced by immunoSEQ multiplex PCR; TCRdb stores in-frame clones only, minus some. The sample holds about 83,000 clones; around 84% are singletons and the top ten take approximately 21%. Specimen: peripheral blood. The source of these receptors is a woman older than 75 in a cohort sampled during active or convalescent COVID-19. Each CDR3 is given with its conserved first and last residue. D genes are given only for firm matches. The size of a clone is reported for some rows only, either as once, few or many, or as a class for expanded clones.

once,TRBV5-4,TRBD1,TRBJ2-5,CASSLPGGADGTQYF,TGTGCCAGCAGCTTACCAGGGGGTGCGGACGGGACCCAGTACTTC
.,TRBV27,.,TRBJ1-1,CASSYGGVNTEAFF,TGTGCCAGCAGTTACGGGGGGGTGAACACTGAAGCTTTCTTT
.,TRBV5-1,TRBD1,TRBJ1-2,CASSQTGDYGYTF,TGCGCCAGCAGCCAGACAGGGGACTATGGCTACACCTTC
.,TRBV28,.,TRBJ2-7,CASKLGVQSYEQYF,TGTGCCAGCAAATTAGGGGTGCAGTCCTACGAGCAGTACTTC
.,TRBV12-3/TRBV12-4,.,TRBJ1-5,CASSPVSNQPQHF,TGTGCCAGCAGTCCGGTTAGCAATCAGCCCCAGCATTTT
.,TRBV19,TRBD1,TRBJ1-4,CASSIGGTGGGEKLFF,TGTGCCAGTAGTATAGGGGGGACAGGCGGCGGTGAAAAACTGTTTTTT
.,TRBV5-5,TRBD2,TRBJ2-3,CASSGGLAGGTDTQYF,TGTGCCAGCAGCGGGGGACTAGCGGGAGGGACAGATACGCAGTATTTT
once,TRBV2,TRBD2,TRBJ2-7,CASSSGTPTYEQYF,TGTGCCAGCAGTAGCGGGACTCCTACCTACGAGCAGTACTTC
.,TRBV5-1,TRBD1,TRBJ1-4,CASRQGAGNEKLFF,TGCGCCAGCAGACAGGGGGCTGGTAATGAAAAACTGTTTTTT
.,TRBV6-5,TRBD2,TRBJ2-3,CASRLASGSTDTQYF,TGTGCCAGCAGGTTGGCTAGCGGATCCACAGATACGCAGTATTTT
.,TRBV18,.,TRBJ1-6,CASSPVADYNSPLHF,TGTGCCAGCTCACCAGTGGCAGACTATAATTCACCCCTCCACTTT
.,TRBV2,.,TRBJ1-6,CASSEIHGGSPLHF,TGTGCCAGCAGTGAAATCCATGGCGGTTCACCCCTCCACTTT
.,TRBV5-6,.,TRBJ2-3,CASSLGITGSDGADTQYF,TGTGCCAGCAGCTTGGGGATAACAGGGAGTGACGGCGCAGATACGCAGTATTTT
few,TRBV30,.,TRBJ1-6,CACYRDNSPLHF,TGTGCCTGTTACAGGGACAATTCACCCCTCCACTTT
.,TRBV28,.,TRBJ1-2,CASSPGLRLGYTF,TGTGCCAGCAGTCCGGGACTTCGGTTGGGCTACACCTTC
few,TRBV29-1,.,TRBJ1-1,CSVARNTEAFF,TGCAGCGTTGCTAGGAACACTGAAGCTTTCTTT
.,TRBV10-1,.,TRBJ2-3,CASSDRTGLGFTDTQYF,TGCGCCAGCAGTGACCGAACAGGGCTTGGATTCACAGATACGCAGTATTTT
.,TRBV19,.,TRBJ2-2,CASSIGGQELFF,TGTGCCAGTAGTATAGGGGGACAGGAGCTGTTTTTT
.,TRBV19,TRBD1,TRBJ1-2,CASSTRTGADSYGYTF,TGTGCCAGTAGTACCCGGACAGGGGCGGATTCCTATGGCTACACCTTC
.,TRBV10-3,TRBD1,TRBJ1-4,CAIRGAGTGPSGGEKLFF,TGTGCCATCAGGGGGGCCGGGACAGGGCCCTCGGGAGGGGAAAAACTGTTTTTT
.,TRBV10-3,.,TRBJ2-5,CAISDREETQYF,TGTGCCATCAGTGATCGGGAGGAGACCCAGTACTTC
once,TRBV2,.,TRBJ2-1,CASRRSHNEQFF,TGTGCCAGCAGGAGATCACACAATGAGCAGTTCTTC
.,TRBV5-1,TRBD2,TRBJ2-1,CASSLAGFGRTSSHNEQFF,TGCGCCAGCAGCTTGGCCGGGTTTGGTAGGACTAGCAGCCACAATGAGCAGTTCTTC
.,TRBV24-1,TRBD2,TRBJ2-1,CATSDPGLAGEGQFF,TGTGCCACCAGTGATCCGGGACTAGCGGGAGAGGGGCAGTTCTTC
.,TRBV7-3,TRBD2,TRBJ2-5,CASSLSGTYQETQYF,TGTGCCAGCAGCCTTAGCGGGACCTACCAAGAGACCCAGTACTTC
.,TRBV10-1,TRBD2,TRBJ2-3,CASSGGRASGIGTDTQYF,TGCGCCAGCAGTGGTGGCAGGGCTAGCGGGATCGGCACAGATACGCAGTATTTT
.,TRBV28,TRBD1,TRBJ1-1,CASSSRQGNTEAFF,TGTGCCAGCAGTTCACGACAGGGTAACACTGAAGCTTTCTTT
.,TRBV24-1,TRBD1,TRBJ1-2,CATSDPGQGAGGYTF,TGTGCCACCAGTGATCCCGGACAGGGAGCGGGTGGCTACACCTTC
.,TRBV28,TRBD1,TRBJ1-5,CASSSPATGVRKQPQHF,TGTGCCAGCAGTTCCCCGGCGACAGGGGTACGAAAACAGCCCCAGCATTTT
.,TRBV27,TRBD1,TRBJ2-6,CASSRDRSISGANVLTF,TGTGCCAGCAGCCGGGACAGGTCGATATCTGGGGCCAACGTCCTGACTTTC
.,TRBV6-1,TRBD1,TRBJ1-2,CASSEDPQGATGYTF,TGTGCCAGCAGTGAAGACCCCCAGGGGGCGACGGGCTACACCTTC
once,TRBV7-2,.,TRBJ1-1,CASSLAALNTEAFF,TGTGCCAGCAGCTTAGCGGCTCTGAACACTGAAGCTTTCTTT
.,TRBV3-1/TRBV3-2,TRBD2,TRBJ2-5,CASRASGSLLETQYF,TGTGCCAGCAGGGCTAGCGGGAGTTTACTAGAGACCCAGTACTTC
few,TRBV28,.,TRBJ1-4,CASRGGTNEKLFF,TGTGCCAGCAGGGGGGGAACTAATGAAAAACTGTTTTTT
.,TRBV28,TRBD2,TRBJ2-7,CASSRAGGPLYEQYF,TGTGCCAGCAGCCGAGCGGGAGGGCCATTGTACGAGCAGTACTTC
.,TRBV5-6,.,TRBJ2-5,CASSFSLETQYF,TGTGCCAGCAGCTTTTCCCTAGAGACCCAGTACTTC
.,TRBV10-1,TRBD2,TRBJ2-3,CASSERASGKDTQYF,TGCGCCAGCAGTGAGAGGGCTAGCGGGAAAGATACGCAGTATTTT
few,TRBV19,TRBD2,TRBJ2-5,CASSIGALAGVGETQYF,TGTGCCAGTAGTATTGGGGCACTAGCGGGAGTAGGGGAGACCCAGTACTTC
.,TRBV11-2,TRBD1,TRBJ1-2,CASSLTGGYGYTF,TGTGCCAGCAGCTTGACAGGGGGCTATGGCTACACCTTC
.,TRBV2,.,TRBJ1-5,CASTTGFQPQHF,TGTGCCAGCACCACAGGGTTTCAGCCCCAGCATTTT
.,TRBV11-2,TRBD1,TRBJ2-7,CASSLVRQGLHEQYF,TGTGCCAGCAGCTTAGTGAGACAGGGTCTCCACGAGCAGTACTTC
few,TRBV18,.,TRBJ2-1,CASSPLTYNEQFF,TGTGCCAGCTCACCACTCACTTACAATGAGCAGTTCTTC
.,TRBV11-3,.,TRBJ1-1,CASSLHRGTEAFF,TGTGCCAGCAGCTTACATAGGGGAACTGAAGCTTTCTTT
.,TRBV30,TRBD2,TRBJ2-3,CAWSVRGGTDTQYF,TGTGCCTGGAGTGTACGGGGGGGCACAGATACGCAGTATTTT